This record looks at one T cell receptor (beta chain) sequence and its context. Its specificity is unknown. The length of the CDR3 is 14 residues. Trimming cost V 0 bases and J 3 bases, with 10 bases left between them. Germline values: CDR1 SGHRS, CDR2 YFSETQ. On the immunoSEQ platform, TCR beta CDR3s were sequenced at survey depth. Profiling relied on immunoSEQ multiplex PCR, and the TCRdb table lists in-frame clones only, not all of them. Of roughly 5,200 clones listed, about 70% are singletons. The entry originates in a study of CD8 T cell repertoires and HIV-1 epitope variants. In the study overall: Separate wells received one of Twenty-five Gag or Nef variant peptides. 1M T cells were kept uncultured as a baseline. General observations from the study: Fewer than ten TCR beta clonotypes were antigen-specific, 5 or 6 apparently recognizing autologous or escape variants.

Sequencing was carried out using cultured CD8+ T cells derived from PBMCs. The TCR originated in a male donor with HIV. The V and J genes are TRBV5-1 and TRBJ2-7; D could derive from TRBD1 or TRBD2 (5 bases each). CDR3 in amino acids: CASSLGGINYEQYF. The CDR3 DNA reads TGCGCCAGCAGCTTGGGGGGGATCAACTACGAGCAGTACTTC. Filled out from reference TRBV5-1 and TRBJ2-7, the complete variable domain reads KAGVTQTPRYLIKTRGQQVTLSCSPISGHRSVSWYQQTPGQGLQFLFEYFSETQRNKGNFPGRFSGRQFSNSRSEMNVSTLELGDSALYLCASSLGGINYEQYFGPGTRLTVT.